Listed here are 15 T cell receptor beta chains from one sample, sequenced in a study of blood T cells in healthy people across ages. It was with a sample-barcoded 5' primer and a J-beta primer mix that a second PCR of roughly 7 to 11 cycles was run. TCRdb recomputed calls from the 5' RACE reads with MiXCR, one row per CDR3 protein. The repertoire includes 1.5 million to 1.8 million distinct CDR3 sequences, approximately 42% of them detected once, and around 4% sits in the top ten. The sequenced material came from blood. These receptors were collected from a woman aged 18 to 35 in good health.

The genes are TRBV11-2 and TRBJ1-2; 7 bases line up with TRBD1. The germline CDR1 and CDR2 sequences are SGHAT and FQNNGV. The length of the CDR3 is 15 residues. The ends lost 4 bases at V and 0 bases at J; junction bases unmatched: 5. The CDR3 protein is CASSSDRTANYGYTF. CDR3 bases: TGTGCCAGCAGCTCGGACAGGACAGCTAACTATGGCTACACCTTC.

The chain joins TRBV7-3 to TRBJ2-1; D may match TRBD1 or TRBD2 (6 bases each). Germline V gives CDR1 SGHTA, CDR2 FQGTGA. V gave up 4 bases and J gave up 7 bases, with 17 bases separating them. The CDR3 length is 15 residues. The CDR3 region is CASSSLGGGSNEQFF. The CDR3, as DNA: TGTGCCAGCAGCTCTCTGGGGGGCGGAAGTAATGAGCAGTTCTTC.

The sample holds a few counts of this clonotype. The V call is TRBV7-2, the J call TRBJ1-2; 7 bases match TRBD1. Germline V gene data show CDR1 as SGHTA and CDR2 as FQGNSA. This CDR3 is built from 16 residues. Germline trimming cut 5 bases from V and 2 bases from J; bases unmatched to any gene: 11. CDR3 protein: CASSEGGGAGNYGYTF. The CDR3 nucleotides are TGTGCCAGCAGCGAAGGAGGGGGCGCGGGGAACTATGGCTACACCTTC.

The chain is built from TRBV29-1 and TRBJ2-5, with unresolved D. V lost 0 bases and J 11 bases, leaving 25 bases between the germline ends. Per germline, CDR1 SQVTM and CDR2 ANQGSEA. The CDR3 contains 16 residues. In DNA, the CDR3 is TGCAGCGTTGAAGATCTTTTCAGTATATCCTACAATGAGCAGTACTTC. Translation gives CSVEDLFSISYNEQYF.

Only a few counts were recorded for this clonotype. The chain links TRBV20-1 to TRBJ2-7; D is unresolved. CDR3 length: 11 residues. The germline V gene has CDR1 DFQATT and CDR2 SNEGSKA (reference sequence). V dropped 6 bases and J dropped 2 bases, with 8 bases sitting between them. The CDR3 nucleotides are TGCAGTGCCCTAACCACCTACGAGCAGTACTTC. It yields the protein CSALTTYEQYF.

This chain links TRBV27 with TRBJ2-2; D gene ambiguous. Germline V gene data show CDR1 as MNHEY and CDR2 as SMNVEV (reference sequence). The CDR3 has 15 residues. V shed 6 bases and J shed 3 bases, with 14 bases lying between them. Written as DNA, the CDR3 is TGTGCCAGCAGCCGACGGTGGTTGGACACCGGGGAGCTGTTTTTT. This sequence encodes CASSRRWLDTGELFF.

This clonotype was detected only a few times. V and J are TRBV9 and TRBJ2-1; no definite D call. With 0 bases removed from V and 3 bases from J, the gap between germline ends came to 4 bases. The CDR3 has 13 residues. CDR1 SGDLS and CDR2 YYNGEE come from the germline V gene. In nucleotides, the CDR3 is TGTGCCAGCAGCGTAGCTAACTACAATGAGCAGTTCTTC. Translating gives CASSVANYNEQFF.

In its sample, this clonotype was seen a few times. The chain joins TRBV27 to TRBJ2-1; D perhaps matches TRBD2 (7 bases). The CDR3 is 17 residues long. Germline V gene data show CDR1 as MNHEY and CDR2 as SMNVEV (reference sequence). V lost 4 bases to trimming and J lost 3 bases, with 19 bases between them. CDR3 sequence (DNA): TGTGCCAGCAGTTCTAATAGTGGGGGGGCATACTACAATGAGCAGTTCTTC. Residues: CASSSNSGGAYYNEQFF.

This clonotype was observed many times. The rearrangement joins TRBV12-3 or TRBV12-4 to TRBJ1-4, with D possibly TRBD1 on 5 matching bases. The CDR3 covers 15 residues. Trimming shortened V by 3 bases and J by 6 bases, and 14 bases separated the two germline ends. The CDR3 protein is CASSLSGASDEKLFF. CDR3 bases: TGTGCCAGCAGTTTGAGCGGGGCCTCTGATGAAAAACTGTTTTTT.

The chain employs TRBV29-1 and TRBJ2-7; tentatively, D is TRBD1 or TRBD2 (6 bases each). The CDR3 sequence is 12 residues long. Germline V CDR1 and CDR2: SQVTM, ANQGSEA. The germline V and J ends were trimmed by 6 bases and 2 bases, with 11 bases remaining between them. The CDR3 sequence: CSVGGRAYEQYF. DNA of the CDR3: TGCAGCGTGGGGGGCAGGGCCTACGAGCAGTACTTC.

The gene calls are TRBV5-1 and TRBJ2-3; 10 positions match TRBD2. Trimming took 4 bases from V and 8 from J; bases not matched to a gene: 7. Germline V lookup: CDR1 SGHRS, CDR2 YFSETQ. The CDR3 runs to 14 residues. In DNA, the CDR3 is TGCGCCAGCAGCGAGGGACTAGCGTCCGGTACGCAGTATTTT. Translated, it gives CASSEGLASGTQYF.

This clonotype has more than one count but fewer than ten. This rearrangement joins TRBV4-3 to TRBJ2-2; 11 nucleotides align to TRBD2. The CDR3 extends over 17 amino acids. In germline, CDR1 is LGHNA, CDR2 YSLEER. V was pared by 3 bases and J by 2 bases, with 5 bases of the junction left unmatched. The CDR3 is CASSHSTSGVNTGELFF. The DNA for the CDR3 is TGCGCCAGCAGCCACTCGACTAGCGGGGTTAACACCGGGGAGCTGTTTTTT.

The chain joins TRBV12-5 to TRBJ2-7; D gene ambiguous. CDR3 size: 16 residues. With 0 bases removed from V and 2 bases from J, the gap between germline ends came to 14 bases. Germline V gives CDR1 LGHNT, CDR2 FRNRAP. This CDR3 reads CASGLVLRTNTYEQYF. For the CDR3, the DNA is TGTGCTAGTGGTTTGGTACTTAGAACAAATACCTACGAGCAGTACTTC.

This clonotype turned up a few times. J is TRBJ2-5 and V is TRBV12-3 or TRBV12-4; 9 bases are shared with TRBD2. The tail of the sequence fits TRBJ2-7 better, so the J call may be wrong. This CDR3 comprises 15 residues. The CDR3: CASSRSGGPIHEQYF. The CDR3, as DNA: TGTGCCAGCAGCCGTAGCGGGGGCCCCATCCACGAGCAGTACTTC.

V is TRBV20-1 and J is TRBJ2-1; the D call may be TRBD1 or TRBD2 (5 bases each). The V gene lost 2 bases and the J gene lost 3 bases, with 11 bases spanning the gap. The CDR3 has 14 amino acids. Germline V CDR1 and CDR2: DFQATT, SNEGSKA (reference sequence). The CDR3: CSARSGTVYNEQFF. The DNA of the CDR3 is TGCAGTGCTAGATCTGGGACCGTCTACAATGAGCAGTTCTTC.